These 17 T cell receptor beta chains were all obtained from the same sample, sequenced in a study of CD8+CD57+ T cells in acquired aplastic anemia. Before being chosen for sequencing, patients had shown CD8+CD57+ cell expansion by flow cytometry. The study profiled TCR beta VDJ and CDR3 using genomic DNA as template. MiXCR was run by TCRdb on the reads, yielding one entry per CDR3 protein. The sample includes under 250,000 distinct CDR3 sequences, more than 40% of them seen just once. Material for sequencing was sorted CD4+, CD8+, or CD8+CD57+ T cells (not recorded which) from PBMCs. The receptors shown here come from a human donor with aplastic anemia.

The V and J genes are TRBV2 and TRBJ1-4; 7 bases fit TRBD1. CDR1 SNHLY and CDR2 FYNNEI come from the germline V gene. The CDR3 extends over 15 amino acids. V shed 6 bases and J 12 bases; nucleotides not matched to a gene: 16. The CDR3 loop reads CASRDRTGGREELFF. DNA for the CDR3: TGTGCCAGCAGGGACCGGACAGGAGGTCGCGAAGAACTGTTTTTT.

This clonotype came up a few times. This rearrangement joins TRBV29-1 to TRBJ2-6; D remains unclear. The CDR3 spans 14 residues. Germline V lookup: CDR1 SQVTM, CDR2 ANQGSEA. V lost 6 bases, J lost 0 bases, and 9 bases lay in between. CDR3 protein: CSVDGSSGANVLTF. DNA for the CDR3: TGCAGCGTGGACGGATCCTCTGGGGCCAACGTCCTGACTTTC.

The chain uses TRBV7-2 and TRBJ2-7; a weak D match, TRBD1 (8 bases). CDR3 length: 16 residues. V was shortened by 6 bases and J by 1 base, with 19 bases between the two germline ends. CDR1 is SGHTA and CDR2 is FQGNSA in the germline V gene. CDR3 region: CASSRQGQGGSYEQYF. DNA of the CDR3: TGTGCCAGCAGTCGACAAGGACAGGGAGGGTCCTACGAGCAGTACTTC.

V is TRBV6-6 and J is TRBJ2-7; D may correspond to TRBD1 or TRBD2 (5 bases each). The CDR3 is 14 residues long. CDR1 is MNHNY, CDR2 SVGAGI, per germline (reference sequence). V was pared by 7 bases and J by 0 bases, with 13 bases between. In nucleotides, the CDR3 is TGTGCCAGCAAGTCTGGGGGAAGCTCCTACGAGCAGTACTTC. Amino acid sequence: CASKSGGSSYEQYF.

This clonotype showed up many times. The chain joins TRBV6-1 to TRBJ1-5, with unresolved D. The CDR3 is 15 amino acids. V lost 2 bases, J lost 2 bases, and 10 bases lay in between. CDR1 is MNHNS, CDR2 SASEGT, per germline. As DNA, the CDR3 is TGTGCCAGCAGTGAAACCCCCGAGGGCAATCAGCCCCAGCATTTT. Its protein is CASSETPEGNQPQHF.

This clonotype came up once. This chain links TRBV25-1 with TRBJ2-6; 10 bases map to TRBD2. Germline assignment: CDR1 MGHDK and CDR2 SYGVNS. V was clipped by 7 bases and J by 0 bases; unmatched bases: 6. This CDR3 has 17 amino acids. The CDR3 spells CASTATSGNSGANVLTF. In nucleotides, the CDR3 is TGTGCCAGCACCGCTACTAGCGGGAACTCTGGGGCCAACGTCCTGACTTTC.

The table lists this clonotype with many counts. The chain combines TRBV9 with TRBJ2-7, with 12 bases fitting TRBD2. Per germline, CDR1 SGDLS and CDR2 YYNGEE. V dropped 1 base and J dropped 5; count of bases not matched to a gene: 4. The CDR3 runs 15 residues. The CDR3 region has the DNA TGTGCCAGCAGCGTACGCGCTAGCGGGGGGGACGAGCAGTACTTC. Translation: CASSVRASGGDEQYF.

This clonotype was counted many times. Here the CDR3 reads CATSLVLRGGNTEAFF. CDR3 nucleotides: TGTGCCACCAGCTTGGTGTTAAGAGGTGGTAACACTGAAGCTTTCTTT. V usage is TRBV15 and J usage is TRBJ1-1; D is unresolved. The V end lost 5 bases, the J end lost 2 bases, and 18 bases lay between the germline ends. Germline-derived CDR1 and CDR2 are LNHNV and YYDKDF (reference sequence). The CDR3 is 16 amino acids.

The CDR3 DNA is TGTGCCATCAAGGACAGGGAGGGCTATGGCTACACCTTC. Residues: CAIKDREGYGYTF. V is TRBV6-4 and J is TRBJ1-2; 8 bases are a match to TRBD1. CDR1 MRHNA and CDR2 SNTAGT come from the germline V gene. The CDR3 is 13 amino acids. Trimming removed 10 bases from V and 4 bases from J; junction bases left unmatched: 8.

This rearrangement joins TRBV6-2 or TRBV6-3 to TRBJ2-1, with TRBD1 as a possible D gene (6 bases). The germline V and J ends were trimmed by 1 base and 8 bases, with 9 bases remaining between them. The CDR3 covers 13 residues. Germline V gene data show CDR1 as MNHEY and CDR2 as SVGEGT. CDR3 in DNA: TGTGCCAGCAGTTACTTTTACAGGGATGAGCAGTTCTTC. Translated, it gives CASSYFYRDEQFF.

This clonotype is labeled as medium-sized (0.01 to 0.1%). This chain uses TRBV25-1 with TRBJ2-7; D possibly matches TRBD1 or TRBD2 (7 bases each). V dropped 4 bases and J dropped 5 bases, with 21 bases sitting between them. CDR1 MGHDK and CDR2 SYGVNS come from the germline V gene. The CDR3 spans 16 residues. CDR3 DNA: TGTGCCAGCAGTGGGGGGGGCAGGGGGATCAAAAACGAGCAGTACTTC. Its protein product is CASSGGGRGIKNEQYF.

This clonotype was detected ten times or more. The J gene is TRBJ2-7, the V gene TRBV7-9, with 7 bases lining up with TRBD2. CDR3 length: 13 amino acids. CDR1 is SEHNR and CDR2 is FQNEAQ in the germline V gene (reference sequence). After removal of 4 bases from V and 6 bases from J, the junction contained 6 bases not matched to a gene. In nucleotides, the CDR3 is TGTGCCAGCAGCTCCGGGGGGTCGCGCGAGCAGTACTTC. Amino acid sequence: CASSSGGSREQYF.

At least ten counts were recorded for this clonotype. The chain recombines TRBV2 with TRBJ2-2; a possible D gene is TRBD1 (5 bases). This CDR3 is 20 amino acids long. Germline V gene sequence: CDR1 SNHLY, CDR2 FYNNEI. The germline V and J ends were trimmed by 1 base and 0 bases, with 21 bases remaining between them. CDR3 amino acids: CASSEGWGTIITSNTGELFF. The CDR3 DNA follows: TGTGCCAGCAGTGAAGGTTGGGGCACAATAATAACATCGAACACCGGGGAGCTGTTTTTT.

The chain uses TRBV28 and TRBJ1-4; TRBD1 agrees at 7 bases. J was trimmed by 8 bases and V by 4 bases; bases with no gene match: 10. Germline V gives CDR1 MDHEN, CDR2 SYDVKM. The CDR3 runs to 15 residues. This CDR3 reads CASSSQTGPDEKLFF. In DNA, the CDR3 is TGTGCCAGCAGTTCGCAGACAGGGCCCGACGAAAAACTGTTTTTT.

The chain employs TRBV5-1 and TRBJ1-2, with D uncertain. This CDR3 has 17 residues. V was pared by 4 bases and J by 4 bases, with 23 bases between. The germline V gene has CDR1 SGHRS and CDR2 YFSETQ. CDR3 nucleotide sequence: TGCGCCAGCAGCGAGGGTAGGTTGGGAGCTTATGGCTATGGCTACACCTTC. Protein product: CASSEGRLGAYGYGYTF.

The genes are TRBV27 and TRBJ1-5; maybe TRBD1 (6 bases). Trimming stripped 3 bases from V and 2 bases from J, with 11 bases between. The CDR3 totals 15 residues. The germline V gene has CDR1 MNHEY and CDR2 SMNVEV (reference sequence). This CDR3 reads CASSFTGSGNQPQHF. The DNA for the CDR3 is TGTGCCAGCAGTTTCACAGGGTCAGGCAATCAGCCCCAGCATTTT.

The chain couples TRBV20-1 to TRBJ1-2; D is undetermined. V dropped 7 bases and J dropped 0 bases, with 12 bases sitting between them. Germline lookup yields CDR1 DFQATT and CDR2 SNEGSKA (reference sequence). The CDR3 totals 13 residues. The CDR3 protein is CSGYDRSNYGYTF. The CDR3 DNA is TGCAGTGGCTACGACCGATCTAACTATGGCTACACCTTC.